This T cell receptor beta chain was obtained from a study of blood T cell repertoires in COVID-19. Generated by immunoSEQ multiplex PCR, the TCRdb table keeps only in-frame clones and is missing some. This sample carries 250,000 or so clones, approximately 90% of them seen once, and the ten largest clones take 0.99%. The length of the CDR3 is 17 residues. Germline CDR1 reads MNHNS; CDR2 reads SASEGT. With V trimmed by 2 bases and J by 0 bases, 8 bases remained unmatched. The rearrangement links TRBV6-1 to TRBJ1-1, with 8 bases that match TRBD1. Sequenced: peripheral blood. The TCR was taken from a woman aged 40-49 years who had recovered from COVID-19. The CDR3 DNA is TGTGCCAGCAGTGAATGGGGGACAGGAAAAGTGAACACTGAAGCTTTCTTT. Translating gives CASSEWGTGKVNTEAFF.